The TCR beta chain under discussion was sequenced for a study of Ad26.COV2.S vaccination and SARS-CoV-2 variants. TCRdb keeps only in-frame clones here, not all; method: immunoSEQ multiplex PCR. Counted here are around 500,000 clones, nearly 90% occurring once; the ten biggest clones make up around 1.8%. Germline V gives CDR1 SNHLY, CDR2 FYNNEI. CDR3 length: 16 amino acids. Trimming left V 1 base short and J 0 bases short, with 12 bases between. Study-wide results and caveats: Vaccine and placebo recipients had comparable breadth of non-spike TCRs.

Specified treatment: 15 to 20 received Ad26.COV2.S at low or high dose, single or two shots; about 5 received placebo; per-sample allocation not given. Day 63 after the first vaccine or placebo injection was the time point for sampling. Of note for this clone: What it recognizes is unknown.

The origin of this receptor is a person between 18 and 59 years old who received the Ad26.COV2.S COVID-19 vaccine or a placebo. The input for sequencing was peripheral blood, taken in a trial of Ad26.COV2.S vaccine versus placebo. The chain is built from TRBV2 and TRBJ1-1; D not certain. The CDR3 sequence is CASSEGGLSLNTEAFF. As DNA, the CDR3 is TGTGCCAGCAGTGAAGGAGGCCTCTCCCTGAACACTGAAGCTTTCTTT.